This T cell receptor (beta chain) appears in the sequencing data of a study of monozygotic twins with inflammatory bowel disease. Nested PCRs of approximately 16 and 10 cycles, two in total, were run on TCRalpha and TCRbeta cDNA. No DNA is given; TCRdb re-called the 5' RACE reads and lists each CDR3 protein once. The listing records approximately 400,000 distinct CDR3 sequences. The CDR3 is made up of 15 amino acids. Germline V gene sequence: CDR1 ENHRY, CDR2 SYGVKD. Sequencing was performed on blood. The gene calls are TRBV10-3 and TRBJ2-1; TCRdb's D gene call, TRBD1, goes unchecked for lack of DNA. The TCR originated in a human donor with ulcerative colitis or Crohn's disease, or a healthy co-twin of an affected twin (not recorded which). The CDR3 sequence: CAISESGQGLDEQFF.